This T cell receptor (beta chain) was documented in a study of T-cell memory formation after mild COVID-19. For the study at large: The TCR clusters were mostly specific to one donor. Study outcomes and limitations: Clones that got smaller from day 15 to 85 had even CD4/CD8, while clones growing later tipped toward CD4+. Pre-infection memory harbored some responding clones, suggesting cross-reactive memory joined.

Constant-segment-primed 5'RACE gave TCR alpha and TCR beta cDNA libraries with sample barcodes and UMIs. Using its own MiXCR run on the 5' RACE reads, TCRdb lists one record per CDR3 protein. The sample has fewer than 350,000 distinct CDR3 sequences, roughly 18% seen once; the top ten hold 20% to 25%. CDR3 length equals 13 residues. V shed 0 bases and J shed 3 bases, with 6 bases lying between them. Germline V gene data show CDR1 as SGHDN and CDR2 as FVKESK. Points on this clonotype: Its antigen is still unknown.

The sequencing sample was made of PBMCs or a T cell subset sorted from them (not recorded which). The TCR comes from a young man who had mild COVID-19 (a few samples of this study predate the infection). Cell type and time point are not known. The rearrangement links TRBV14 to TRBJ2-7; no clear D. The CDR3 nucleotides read TGTGCCAGCAGCCAAGATCATGGCTACGAGCAGTACTTC. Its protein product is CASSQDHGYEQYF.